This T cell receptor (beta chain) emerged from a study of metastatic and nonmetastatic thyroid tumors. About the study: Repertoire data that came from the blood and tumor or nodule tissue of malignant and benign thyroid patients were compared.

TCRdb re-called the PCR reads via MiXCR. The sample includes about 20,000 clones, about 16% of them seen just once. This CDR3 is 13 amino acids long. The trim removed 2 bases at V and 4 bases at J, leaving 0 bases unmatched. Germline V gene sequence: CDR1 MNHNS, CDR2 SASEGT. Until they underwent thyroid surgery, no patient had received any treatment. This sequence originates from a female donor with papillary thyroid cancer or a benign thyroid nodule (not recorded which). Some clones in this sample may be carry-over from other donors' samples. The sample comprised tumor tissue. V usage is TRBV6-1 and J usage is TRBJ2-5; TRBD1 aligns across 8 bases. CDR3 sequence reads: CASSETGGETQYF. CDR3 bases: TGTGCCAGCAGTGAAACAGGGGGAGAGACCCAGTACTTC.